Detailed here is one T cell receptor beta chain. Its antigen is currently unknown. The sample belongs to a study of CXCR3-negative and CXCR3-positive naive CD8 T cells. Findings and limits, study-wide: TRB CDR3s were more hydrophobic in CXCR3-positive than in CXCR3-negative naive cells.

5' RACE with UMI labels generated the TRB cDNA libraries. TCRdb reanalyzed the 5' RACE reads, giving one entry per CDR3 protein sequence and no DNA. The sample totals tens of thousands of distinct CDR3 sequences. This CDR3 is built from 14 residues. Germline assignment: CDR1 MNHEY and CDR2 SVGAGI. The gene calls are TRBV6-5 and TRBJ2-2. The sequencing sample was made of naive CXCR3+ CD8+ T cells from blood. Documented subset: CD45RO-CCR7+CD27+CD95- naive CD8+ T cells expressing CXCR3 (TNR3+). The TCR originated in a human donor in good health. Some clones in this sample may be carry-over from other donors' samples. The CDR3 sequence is CASSYSGNTGELFF.